These 16 T cell receptor beta chains originate from one sample sequenced in a study of T cell changes during pregnancy in multiple sclerosis. This table comes from immunoSEQ multiplex PCR, and its TCRdb copy is limited to in-frame clones, with some not included. The sample consists of under 25,000 clones, about 85% of them appearing once. Sequences were derived from CD8+ T cells from peripheral blood mononuclear cells, sampled in the first trimester of pregnancy. These receptor sequences come from a female donor in good health, enrolled as a control in a pregnancy study.

This chain joins TRBV6-1 and TRBJ1-2; 7 positions agree with TRBD1. The V and J ends lost 4 bases and 0 bases, in that order; junction bases with no gene match: 2. Germline loops: CDR1 MNHNS, CDR2 SASEGT. CDR3 length: 14 amino acids. CDR3 sequence reads: CASSAGTANYGYTF. CDR3 DNA sequence: TGTGCCAGCAGTGCCGGGACAGCTAACTATGGCTACACCTTC.

The rearrangement joins TRBV30 to TRBJ2-1, with D maybe TRBD2 (5 bases). Trimming took off 1 base at V and 5 bases at J, with 9 bases between the two ends. CDR1 and CDR2 from the germline V gene are GTSNPN and SVGIG (reference sequence). The CDR3 extends over 13 amino acids. CDR3 sequence: CAWSGEFHNEQFF. For the CDR3, the DNA is TGTGCCTGGAGTGGGGAGTTTCACAATGAGCAGTTCTTC.

V is TRBV6-4 and J is TRBJ1-1, with D possibly matching TRBD1 (6 bases). The CDR3 loop spans 14 amino acids. The germline gives CDR1 MRHNA, CDR2 SNTAGT. The germline V and J ends were trimmed by 3 bases and 5 bases, with 13 bases remaining between them. CDR3 region: CASSEGGGATEAFF. CDR3 bases: TGTGCCAGCAGTGAGGGAGGGGGGGCAACTGAAGCTTTCTTT.

This rearrangement joins TRBV9 to TRBJ2-3; possible D gene TRBD2, 6 bases. This CDR3 has 15 amino acids. CDR1 SGDLS and CDR2 YYNGEE come from the germline V gene. Trimming shortened V by 1 base and J by 8 bases, and 17 bases separated the two germline ends. Here the CDR3 reads CASSVSSGHVFTQYF. CDR3 bases: TGTGCCAGCAGCGTAAGCAGCGGGCACGTATTTACGCAGTATTTT. Combining the CDR3 with reference TRBV9 and TRBJ2-3 gives the whole variable domain DSGVTQTPKHLITATGQRVTLRCSPRSGDLSVYWYQQSLDQGLQFLIQYYNGEERAKGNILERFSAQQFPDLHSELNLSSLELGDSALYFCASSVSSGHVFTQYFGPGTRLTVL.

The chain uses TRBV11-3 and TRBJ2-3; possibly TRBD2 for D (7 bases). Germline CDR1 reads SGHNT; CDR2 reads YENEEA. The CDR3 length is 16 residues. The ends were cut back, 5 bases at V and 5 bases at J, with 20 bases in the middle. CDR3 in DNA: TGTGCCAGCAGCCGCGGCGTGGGGGCGGGAGAAGATACGCAGTATTTT. It yields the protein CASSRGVGAGEDTQYF.

This clone was seen more than once but under ten times. The chain recombines TRBV5-6 with TRBJ1-6, with no clear D. Trimming shortened V by 7 bases and J by 7 bases, and 9 bases separated the two germline ends. This CDR3 spans 12 amino acids. Germline assignment: CDR1 SGHDT and CDR2 YYEEEE. CDR3 residues: CASEQMNSPLHF. CDR3 nucleotides: TGTGCCAGCGAACAGATGAATTCACCCCTCCACTTT. Using reference TRBV5-6 and TRBJ1-6 for the parts outside the CDR3, the full variable domain is DAGVTQSPTHLIKTRGQQVTLRCSPKSGHDTVSWYQQALGQGPQFIFQYYEEEERQRGNFPDRFSGHQFPNYSSELNVNALLLGDSALYLCASEQMNSPLHFGNGTRLTVT.

The chain joins TRBV7-9 to TRBJ2-2, with 10 bases matching TRBD1. The CDR3 loop spans 14 amino acids. Looked up from germline, CDR1 is SEHNR and CDR2 is FQNEAQ (reference sequence). The J segment lost 4 bases and the V segment lost 4 bases, leaving 0 bases of the junction unmatched. The CDR3 spells CASSWTGGTGELFF. CDR3 DNA: TGTGCCAGCAGCTGGACAGGGGGCACCGGGGAGCTGTTTTTT.

This chain uses TRBV5-1 with TRBJ1-3, with a tentative D call TRBD1 (5 bases). There are 16 residues in the CDR3. Germline V gene data show CDR1 as SGHRS and CDR2 as YFSETQ. V shed 0 bases and J shed 0 bases, with 10 bases lying between them. The CDR3 nucleotides are TGCGCCAGCAGCTTGGCCCAGGGAAGCTCTGGAAACACCATATATTTT. This codes for CASSLAQGSSGNTIYF.

The chain combines TRBV6-1 with TRBJ2-2; 9 positions match TRBD2. CDR1 is MNHNS, CDR2 SASEGT, per germline. V lost 3 bases and J lost 4; bases outside the gene matches: 15. This CDR3 region has 19 residues. The CDR3 region has the DNA TGTGCCAGCAGTGATATAGCGGGGGACCACTCTTCTACCACCGGGGAGCTGTTTTTT. It codes for CASSDIAGDHSSTTGELFF.

The chain employs TRBV21-1 and TRBJ1-2; TRBD1 was called by the table and not checked on the DNA. TRBV21-1 represents a pseudogene. The CDR3 length is 17 residues. The CDR3 spells CASSKDRGLGANYGYTF. DNA of the CDR3: TGTGCCAGCAGCAAAGACAGGGGTTTAGGTGCGAACTATGGCTACACCTTC.

The rearrangement links TRBV7-2 to TRBJ2-1; TRBD2 aligns across 11 bases. The CDR3 has 16 amino acids. With 1 base clipped from V and 5 bases from J, the junction kept 4 bases outside the gene matches. Germline CDR1 reads SGHTA; CDR2 reads FQGNSA. DNA of the CDR3: TGTGCCAGCAGCTTAGATAGCGGGAGGGCGAACAATGAGCAGTTCTTC. This translates into CASSLDSGRANNEQFF. The full variable domain, with the rest looked up from reference TRBV7-2 and TRBJ2-1, is GAGVSQSPSNKVTEKGKDVELRCDPISGHTALYWYRQSLGQGLEFLIYFQGNSAPDKSGLPSDRFSAERTGGSVSTLTIQRTQQEDSAVYLCASSLDSGRANNEQFFGPGTRLTVL.

This chain connects TRBV11-2 to TRBJ2-2, with 11 bases identical to TRBD1. V dropped 4 bases and J dropped 2; count of bases not matched to a gene: 3. Germline V gene data show CDR1 as SGHAT and CDR2 as FQNNGV. The CDR3 runs to 16 residues. CDR3 nucleotides: TGTGCCAGCAGCTGGGACAGGGGGGGAAACACCGGGGAGCTGTTTTTT. Amino acids: CASSWDRGGNTGELFF. Variable domain in full (rest from reference TRBV11-2 and TRBJ2-2): EAGVAQSPRYKIIEKRQSVAFWCNPISGHATLYWYQQILGQGPKLLIQFQNNGVVDDSQLPKDRFSAERLKGVDSTLKIQPAKLEDSAVYLCASSWDRGGNTGELFFGEGSRLTVL.

The chain is built from TRBV30 and TRBJ2-1; TRBD1 matches 10 bases. Germline-derived CDR1 and CDR2 are GTSNPN and SVGIG (reference sequence). J lost 8 bases, V lost 8 bases, and 15 bases had no gene match. The CDR3 has 15 amino acids. CDR3 coding DNA: TGTGCCGGATCCGGGACAGGGGAGATCAATGATGAGCAGTTCTTC. Its translation is CAGSGTGEINDEQFF.

This clone occurred once. V and J are TRBV5-6 and TRBJ1-4; TRBD1 agrees at 8 bases. V dropped 4 bases and J dropped 3; count of bases not matched to a gene: 17. The CDR3 spans 19 residues. Germline CDR1 reads SGHDT; CDR2 reads YYEEEE. The chain's CDR3 is CASSAWDRLHVGSNEKLFF. The DNA for the CDR3 is TGTGCCAGCAGCGCATGGGACAGGCTCCATGTAGGCTCTAATGAAAAACTGTTTTTT.

The chain combines TRBV4-1 with TRBJ2-5, with 8 positions matching TRBD1. Unmatched junction bases numbered 5, after V lost 2 bases and J lost 3 bases. Germline V gene data show CDR1 as MGHRA and CDR2 as YSYEKL. The CDR3 consists of 15 residues. The CDR3 is CASSQQDRGEETQYF. The DNA for the CDR3 is TGCGCCAGCAGCCAACAAGACAGGGGTGAAGAGACCCAGTACTTC.

In its sample, this clone was seen a few times. The gene calls are TRBV6-4 and TRBJ2-3; a possible D gene is TRBD2 (6 bases). The CDR3 covers 16 residues. Trimming left V 4 bases short and J 2 bases short, with 16 bases between. Germline V gene lookup returns CDR1 MRHNA and CDR2 SNTAGT. CDR3 DNA: TGTGCCAGCAGTGTTAAAGCGGGCACACCCACAGATACGCAGTATTTT. Translated, it gives CASSVKAGTPTDTQYF.